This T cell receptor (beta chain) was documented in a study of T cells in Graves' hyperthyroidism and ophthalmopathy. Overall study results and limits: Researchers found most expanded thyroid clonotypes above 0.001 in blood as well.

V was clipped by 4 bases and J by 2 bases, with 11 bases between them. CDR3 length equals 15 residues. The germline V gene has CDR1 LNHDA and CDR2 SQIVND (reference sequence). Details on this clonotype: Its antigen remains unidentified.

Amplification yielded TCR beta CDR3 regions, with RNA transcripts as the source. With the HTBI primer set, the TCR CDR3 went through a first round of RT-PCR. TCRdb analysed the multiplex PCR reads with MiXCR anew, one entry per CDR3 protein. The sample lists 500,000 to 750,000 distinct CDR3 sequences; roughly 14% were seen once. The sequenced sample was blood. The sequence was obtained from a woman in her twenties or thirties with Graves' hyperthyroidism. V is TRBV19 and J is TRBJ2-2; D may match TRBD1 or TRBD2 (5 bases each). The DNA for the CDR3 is TGTGCCAGTAGTAAGCTCCGGGACAACACCGGGGAGCTGTTTTTT. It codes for CASSKLRDNTGELFF.